The following is a T cell receptor beta chain sequence with its context. The V end lost 3 bases, the J end lost 0 bases, and 9 bases lay between the germline ends. The CDR3 is made up of 15 amino acids. Germline assignment: CDR1 MNHEY and CDR2 SMNVEV (reference sequence). Some clones are missing from TCRdb's copy, which holds only in-frame ones; the method was immunoSEQ multiplex PCR. The table includes around 510,000 clones, around 78% detected once. This record comes from a study of shared clonotypes between healthy human individuals. Study overall: Aged 18 to 49, the donors were a couple of women and three men.

The gene calls are TRBV27 and TRBJ2-1; D possibly corresponds to TRBD2 (5 bases). This TCR was recovered from a woman aged 40 to 55 in good health. Some clones in this sample may be carry-over from other donors' samples. Sequenced sample: PBMCs. The CDR3 DNA sequence: TGTGCCAGCAGTTTTCGTGGGAGCTCCTACAATGAGCAGTTCTTC. Translated, it gives CASSFRGSSYNEQFF.